The 15 T cell receptor beta chains below all came from one sample that was sequenced in a study of blood T cell repertoires in COVID-19. Clones were sequenced by immunoSEQ multiplex PCR, and TCRdb holds only the in-frame ones, with some missing. The table records fewer than 200,000 clones, around 84% of them present only once. Sequencing was carried out using PBMCs or T cells enriched from blood (not recorded which). These receptors originate from a woman aged 30 to 39 who had been exposed to COVID-19.

The rearrangement joins TRBV5-4 to TRBJ2-2; D might be TRBD1 (6 bases). Deletions cut 2 bases from V and 0 bases from J, with 8 bases between. This CDR3 is built from 15 residues. CDR1 and CDR2 (germline): SGHNT, YYREEE (reference sequence). DNA of the CDR3: TGTGCCAGCAGCTTTCAGGGGACGAACACCGGGGAGCTGTTTTTT. Translated: CASSFQGTNTGELFF.

The chain couples TRBV7-3 to TRBJ2-1; 11 nucleotides agree with TRBD1. This CDR3 contains 15 residues. Germline CDR1 and CDR2: SGHTA and FQGTGA. The V segment lost 5 bases and the J segment 6 bases; nucleotides outside the gene matches: 6. CDR3 region: CASSPTGQGVNEQFF. CDR3 bases: TGTGCCAGCAGCCCCACGGGACAGGGGGTCAATGAGCAGTTCTTC. Based on the CDR3 plus reference TRBV7-3 and TRBJ2-1, the full variable domain is GAGVSQTPSNKVTEKGKYVELRCDPISGHTALYWYRQSLGQGPEFLIYFQGTGAADDSGLPNDRFFAVRPEGSVSTLKIQRTERGDSAVYLCASSPTGQGVNEQFFGPGTRLTVL.

This clone was seen only once. This chain joins TRBV3-1 (or the pseudogene TRBV3-2) and TRBJ1-2; maybe TRBD1 (6 bases). The V and J ends lost 1 base and 4 bases respectively, with 19 bases between them. In germline, CDR1 is LGHDT, CDR2 YNNKEL (reference sequence). The CDR3 contains 17 residues. CDR3 amino acids: CASSQASGTISPYGYTF. The CDR3 DNA reads as TGTGCCAGCAGCCAAGCGTCAGGGACAATTTCCCCCTATGGCTACACCTTC.

The genes are TRBV6-2 or TRBV6-3 and TRBJ1-4, with D hard to call. The germline gives CDR1 MNHEY, CDR2 SVGEGT. Trimming stripped 4 bases from V and 4 bases from J, with 13 bases between. The CDR3 covers 15 residues. CDR3 sequence reads: CASSLEDTSNEKLFF. CDR3 in DNA: TGTGCCAGCAGTTTGGAAGACACGAGTAATGAAAAACTGTTTTTT.

The rearrangement links TRBV6-1 to TRBJ2-5, with TRBD1 matching 8 bases. The CDR3 extends over 16 amino acids. Trimming cost V 3 bases and J 0 bases; bases outside gene matches: 6. Germline lookup yields CDR1 MNHNS and CDR2 SASEGT. This CDR3 is CASSDRTGLNQETQYF. The CDR3 nucleotides are TGTGCCAGCAGTGACCGGACAGGGTTAAACCAAGAGACCCAGTACTTC.

This clone was seen once. The chain has TRBV4-1 and TRBJ2-1; possible D gene TRBD2, 6 bases. The CDR3 sequence is 16 residues long. V lost 0 bases and J lost 1, with 10 bases in between. CDR1 and CDR2 from the germline V gene are MGHRA and YSYEKL. The CDR3 DNA is TGCGCCAGCAGCCAAGAGGGGGGAGTTTCCTACAATGAGCAGTTCTTC. Translated: CASSQEGGVSYNEQFF.

The chain is built from TRBV2 and TRBJ1-5; 9 bases are shared with TRBD1. Germline CDR1 SNHLY, CDR2 FYNNEI. With V trimmed by 6 bases and J by 3 bases, 3 bases remained unmatched. This CDR3 comprises 14 residues. The CDR3 DNA is TGTGCCAGCAGCCGGGACAGGGTCAATCAGCCCCAGCATTTT. Translated, it gives CASSRDRVNQPQHF.

V gene TRBV11-2 combines with J gene TRBJ2-4; D is uncertain. CDR1 SGHAT and CDR2 FQNNGV come from the germline V gene. V lost 5 bases and J lost 0, with 11 bases in between. The CDR3 has 15 amino acids. Here the CDR3 reads CASSPSQAAKNIQYF. In DNA form, the CDR3 reads TGTGCCAGCAGCCCCTCCCAAGCAGCCAAAAACATTCAGTACTTC.

This chain joins TRBV5-1 and TRBJ2-7, with TRBD1 matching over 9 bases. The CDR3 totals 15 residues. CDR1 SGHRS and CDR2 YFSETQ come from the germline V gene. V shed 0 bases and J 5 bases; nucleotides not matched to a gene: 6. As DNA, the CDR3 is TGCGCCAGCAGCTTGGGGGACAGGGCTTTCGACGAGCAGTACTTC. Translating it yields CASSLGDRAFDEQYF.

This clone has just a few counts. The rearrangement joins TRBV4-1 to TRBJ1-6; the D is unclear. V was clipped by 4 bases and J by 14 bases, with 21 bases between them. The CDR3 has 15 residues. The germline gives CDR1 MGHRA, CDR2 YSYEKL. The CDR3 protein is CASSPGVEGVRSLHF. The CDR3 bases are TGCGCCAGCAGCCCCGGAGTGGAAGGTGTTCGGTCCCTCCACTTT.

The chain employs TRBV27 and TRBJ2-7, with D unresolved. This CDR3 region has 13 residues. Germline V gene sequence: CDR1 MNHEY, CDR2 SMNVEV (reference sequence). The V and J ends lost 7 bases and 0 bases respectively, with 10 bases between them. The CDR3 protein is CASTRSPSYEQYF. The DNA of the CDR3 is TGTGCCAGCACCAGGTCCCCCTCCTACGAGCAGTACTTC.

The V call is TRBV9, the J call TRBJ1-1; D might be TRBD1 (5 bases). Germline lookup yields CDR1 SGDLS and CDR2 YYNGEE. The CDR3 is 15 residues long. Trimming left V 4 bases short and J 2 bases short, with 15 bases between. The CDR3 coding sequence is TGTGCCAGCAGCCTCACCGGGGGGAAAAACACTGAAGCTTTCTTT. Translated, it gives CASSLTGGKNTEAFF.

A few counts support this clone. The V call is TRBV6-5, the J call TRBJ2-7, with TRBD2 identical over 8 bases. The CDR3 runs 13 residues. With 6 bases clipped from V and 5 bases from J, the junction kept 6 bases outside the gene matches. The germline CDR1 and CDR2 sequences are MNHEY and SVGAGI. This CDR3 is CASSREGSHEQYF. CDR3 nucleotide sequence: TGTGCCAGCAGCCGGGAGGGGTCCCACGAGCAGTACTTC.

The genes are TRBV6-5 and TRBJ2-7, with D maybe TRBD1 (5 bases). CDR3 length: 14 amino acids. Germline V gene lookup returns CDR1 MNHEY and CDR2 SVGAGI. Deletions cut 7 bases from V and 3 bases from J, with 16 bases between. The CDR3 DNA reads TGTGCCAGCATCCGCGGCGGACATAACTACGAGCAGTACTTC. This sequence encodes CASIRGGHNYEQYF.

This clone was observed once. The rearrangement joins TRBV2 to TRBJ1-1; the D gene is possibly TRBD1 (5 bases). CDR3 length: 14 residues. Trimming shortened V by 6 bases and J by 8 bases, and 19 bases separated the two germline ends. CDR1 and CDR2 from the germline V gene are SNHLY and FYNNEI. The CDR3 loop is CASSTPQGLLEAFF. In DNA form, the CDR3 reads TGTGCCAGCAGCACCCCCCAGGGTCTATTAGAAGCTTTCTTT.